This entry lists 2 T cell receptor beta chains sequenced from one sample in a study of blood T cell repertoires in COVID-19. Data came from immunoSEQ multiplex PCR; TCRdb stores just in-frame clones and leaves some out. The sample records about 310,000 clones, roughly 87% being singletons. The sample was peripheral blood. The receptors were gathered from a man aged 50 to 59 with active or convalescent COVID-19.

The chain couples TRBV10-3 to TRBJ1-6; D may be TRBD1 (6 bases). The V and J ends lost 7 bases and 5 bases respectively, with 9 bases between them. The CDR3 length is 13 residues. CDR1 and CDR2 (germline): ENHRY, SYGVKD. CDR3 protein: CAITWTDNSPLHF. The CDR3 coding sequence is TGTGCCATCACATGGACAGATAATTCACCCCTCCACTTT.

The chain combines TRBV27 with TRBJ2-1; TRBD2 matches 16 bases. The CDR3 covers 16 residues. After removal of 7 bases from V and 2 bases from J, the junction contained 2 bases not matched to a gene. Germline CDR1 and CDR2: MNHEY and SMNVEV (reference sequence). The CDR3, as DNA: TGTGCCAGCAAGGGACTAGCGGGAGGGACCTACAATGAGCAGTTCTTC. Translated: CASKGLAGGTYNEQFF.